The clone carrying this TCR beta chain was counted only a few times. Trimming removed 3 bases from V and 0 bases from J, with 12 bases in between. Germline V gives CDR1 GTSNPN, CDR2 SVGIG (reference sequence). The CDR3 has 15 residues. The data stem from a study of blood T cell repertoires in COVID-19. Across the study: Nucleic acid was either cDNA or gDNA, and it came from T cells, B-cell-depleted T cells, or PBMCs.

The table came from immunoSEQ multiplex PCR; TCRdb's copy has only in-frame clones and leaves some out. The table lists about 150,000 clones, 65% to 85% of them singletons. The TCR comes from a woman of 80 years or more with acute or convalescent COVID-19. The sequencing input was peripheral blood. This chain uses TRBV30 with TRBJ1-5; possible D gene TRBD1, 6 bases. CDR3 sequence reads: CAWSGGRGSNQPQHF. In nucleotides, the CDR3 is TGTGCCTGGAGCGGAGGCAGGGGTAGCAATCAGCCCCAGCATTTT.